The 16 T cell receptor beta chains in this list originate from one sample, sequenced in a study of CD8 T cells in ankylosing spondylitis (dated by TCRdb to 2016 to 2017). The library was produced with 5' RACE. These reads were obtained on an Illumina HiSeq 2500. Clones were called with MiXCR by TCRdb after fastp trimmed the public reads at Q25, and only in-frame beta chains were retained. Every entry covers one CDR3 protein and lists the most common genes and DNA from its rows. A total of 200,000 to 300,000 distinct CDR3 sequences appear in this sample, around 7.8% of them only once. The ten largest clonotypes hold approximately 6.3% of the sample. Sample: blood, either unsorted or a sorted T cell fraction (not recorded which). These receptor sequences come from a male donor with ankylosing spondylitis or in good health (not recorded which).

This clonotype has a count of ten or more. V usage is TRBV20-1 and J usage is TRBJ2-3; 8 nucleotides match TRBD2. V was clipped by 4 bases and J by 4 bases; unmatched bases: 4. The CDR3 covers 13 residues. CDR1 is DFQATT, CDR2 SNEGSKA, per germline (reference sequence). The CDR3 region has the DNA TGCAGTGCTACGGAGCGGGGGCCAGATACGCAGTATTTT. Translating gives CSATERGPDTQYF.

This clonotype was detected only a few times. The chain uses TRBV7-2 and TRBJ2-5; D is uncertain. V was clipped by 1 base and J by 1 base, with 4 bases between them. CDR1 and CDR2 from the germline V gene are SGHTA and FQGNSA. The CDR3 has 13 residues. The CDR3 sequence is CASSLVTQETQYF. DNA of the CDR3: TGTGCCAGCAGCTTAGTCACCCAAGAGACCCAGTACTTC.

This clonotype was recorded many times. This chain connects TRBV10-3 to TRBJ2-3; the D gene is possibly TRBD2 (7 bases). Trimming left V 5 bases short and J 5 bases short, with 20 bases between. The V gene's germline CDR1 is ENHRY and CDR2 SYGVKD. The CDR3 extends over 16 amino acids. CDR3 amino acids: CAISSRRSGGQDTQYF. For the CDR3, the DNA is TGTGCCATCAGTTCTCGGAGATCGGGGGGCCAAGATACGCAGTATTTT.

This clonotype was detected many times. Here the CDR3 DNA reads TGTGCCAGCAGCCGAAGCGGCGGGTCCCTCCTCCTGAGCTACACCTACAATGAGCAGTTCTTC. It translates to CASSRSGGSLLLSYTYNEQFF. The chain is built from TRBV3-1 and TRBJ2-1, with D perhaps matching TRBD2 (5 bases). Germline V gene data show CDR1 as LGHDT and CDR2 as YNNKEL (reference sequence). This CDR3 has 21 amino acids. V shed 4 bases and J shed 2 bases, with 30 bases lying between them.

This clonotype was recorded at least ten times. V and J are TRBV20-1 and TRBJ2-5; 14 nucleotides agree with TRBD2. V dropped 0 bases and J dropped 3; count of bases not matched to a gene: 3. Germline V gives CDR1 DFQATT, CDR2 SNEGSKA (reference sequence). This CDR3 comprises 16 residues. CDR3 DNA sequence: TGCAGTGCTAGAGAGGGGGGACTAGCGGGAGAAGAGACCCAGTACTTC. Translated, it gives CSAREGGLAGEETQYF.

V usage is TRBV4-3 and J usage is TRBJ2-3; D assignment may be TRBD1 or TRBD2 (5 bases each). The ends were cut back, 4 bases at V and 0 bases at J, with 14 bases in the middle. Germline CDR1 LGHNA, CDR2 YSLEER. This CDR3 has 16 residues. In DNA form, the CDR3 reads TGCGCCAGCAGCCTCAGAGGGGATTCTAGCACAGATACGCAGTATTTT. It is translated as CASSLRGDSSTDTQYF.

This clonotype was observed at least ten times. V gene TRBV7-6 combines with J gene TRBJ1-1; tentative D call: TRBD1 (5 bases). In germline, CDR1 is SGHVS, CDR2 FNYEAQ. V gave up 5 bases and J gave up 2 bases, with 12 bases separating them. The CDR3 is 14 amino acids. In DNA form, the CDR3 reads TGTGCCAGCAGCGCCCAGACAGCTAACACTGAAGCTTTCTTT. It yields the protein CASSAQTANTEAFF.

This clonotype was detected a few times. This may be a read error: a much more frequent sequence differs by one nucleotide. V and J are TRBV12-3 or TRBV12-4 and TRBJ1-5; the D gene is possibly TRBD1 (5 bases). This CDR3 spans 14 amino acids. The V end was cut by 6 bases, the J end by 5 bases, with 14 bases between. CDR3 protein: CASRCKTGDQPQHF. CDR3 sequence (DNA): TGTGCCAGCAGATGCAAAACGGGGGATCAGCCCCAGCATTTT.

In its sample, this clonotype was seen many times. This chain links TRBV12-3 or TRBV12-4 with TRBJ2-7; 9 bases are a match to TRBD1. The CDR3 has 13 residues. Unmatched junction bases numbered 6, after V lost 6 bases and J lost 6 bases. CDR3 bases: TGTGCCAGCAGGGAACAGGGGGCTGGCGAGCAGTACTTC. The encoded protein is CASREQGAGEQYF.

In its sample, this clonotype was seen many times. This chain joins TRBV7-9 and TRBJ2-2, with a weak D call TRBD1 (6 bases). The germline V gene has CDR1 SEHNR and CDR2 FQNEAQ (reference sequence). With 5 bases removed from V and 0 bases from J, the gap between germline ends came to 16 bases. This CDR3 spans 17 amino acids. The CDR3 is CASSEPQGWSNTGELFF. CDR3 coding DNA: TGTGCCAGCAGCGAACCACAGGGATGGTCGAACACCGGGGAGCTGTTTTTT.

V is TRBV29-1 and J is TRBJ2-2; D perhaps matches TRBD1 (5 bases). CDR1 is SQVTM and CDR2 is ANQGSEA in the germline V gene. The CDR3 length is 18 residues. Between the trimmed V and J ends, which lost 1 base and 0 bases, there was a span of 18 bases. In nucleotides, the CDR3 is TGCAGCGTTGAAGTTCCGGGCAGGGCCTTCGCGAACACCGGGGAGCTGTTTTTT. Encoded protein: CSVEVPGRAFANTGELFF.

This clonotype was picked up many times. This chain uses TRBV7-8 with TRBJ2-5, with D perhaps matching TRBD2 (5 bases). Germline loops: CDR1 SGHVS, CDR2 FQNEAQ. V dropped 8 bases and J dropped 5 bases, with 27 bases sitting between them. CDR3 length: 17 residues. The CDR3 region has the DNA TGTGCCAGCTTCCGTCCCGGAGCGGCCATGAGTTGGGAGACCCAGTACTTC. It yields the protein CASFRPGAAMSWETQYF. Full variable domain (remainder filled in from reference TRBV7-8 and TRBJ2-5): GAGVSQSPRYKVAKRGQDVALRCDPISGHVSLFWYQQALGQGPEFLTYFQNEAQLDKSGLPSDRFFAERPEGSVSTLKIQRTQQEDSAVYLCASFRPGAAMSWETQYFGPGTRLLVL.

This clonotype was observed many times. The CDR3 here is CASSPGLAGFYNEQFF. The CDR3 DNA sequence: TGTGCCAGCAGCCCTGGACTAGCGGGGTTCTACAATGAGCAGTTCTTC. The genes are TRBV5-5 and TRBJ2-1, with 12 bases fitting TRBD2. Germline V gives CDR1 SGHKS, CDR2 YYEKEE (reference sequence). V trimming: 4 bases; J trimming: 3 bases; junction bases outside the gene matches: 5. This CDR3 spans 16 amino acids.

This clonotype has only a few counts. V is TRBV18 and J is TRBJ2-2, with no clear D. Germline assignment: CDR1 KGHSH and CDR2 LQKENI. The CDR3 has 16 amino acids. Trimming took off 3 bases at V and 1 base at J, with 12 bases between the two ends. The CDR3 sequence: CASSPSSPLNTGELFF. Written as DNA, the CDR3 is TGTGCCAGCTCACCGTCCTCGCCCCTGAACACCGGGGAGCTGTTTTTT.

The rearrangement links TRBV20-1 to TRBJ1-1, with D possibly being TRBD1 (5 bases). This CDR3 is 15 amino acids long. Trimming removed 0 bases at V and 1 base at J, with 12 bases between. CDR1 DFQATT and CDR2 SNEGSKA come from the germline V gene (reference sequence). As DNA, the CDR3 is TGCAGTGCTAGAGAGGGGGGACGGCGGAACACTGAAGCTTTCTTT. Encoded protein: CSAREGGRRNTEAFF.

This clonotype appeared many times. The V and J genes are TRBV7-2 and TRBJ2-1; TRBD1 aligns across 10 bases. This CDR3 is 16 amino acids long. V lost 0 bases, J lost 5 bases, and 4 bases stayed unmatched. Germline V CDR1 and CDR2: SGHTA, FQGNSA. Here the CDR3 reads CASSLAGTGADNEQFF. CDR3 coding DNA: TGTGCCAGCAGCTTAGCCGGGACAGGGGCAGACAATGAGCAGTTCTTC.